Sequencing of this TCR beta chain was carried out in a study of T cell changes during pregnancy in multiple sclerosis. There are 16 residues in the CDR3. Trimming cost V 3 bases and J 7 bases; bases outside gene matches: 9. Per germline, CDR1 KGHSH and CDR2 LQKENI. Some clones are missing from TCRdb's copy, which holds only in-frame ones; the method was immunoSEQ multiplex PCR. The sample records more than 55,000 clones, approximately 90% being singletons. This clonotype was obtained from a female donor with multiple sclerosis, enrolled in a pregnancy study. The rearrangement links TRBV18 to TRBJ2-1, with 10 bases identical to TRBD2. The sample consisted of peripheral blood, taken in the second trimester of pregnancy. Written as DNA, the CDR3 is TGTGCCAGCTCACCGGTTCGGACTAGCGGATATAATGAGCAGTTCTTC. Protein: CASSPVRTSGYNEQFF.